This T cell receptor (beta chain) was profiled in a study of blood T cell repertoires in COVID-19 (dated by TCRdb to 2018 to 2020). With regard to the full study: Samples from collaborators originated in the United States, Italy and Spain and spanned both the acute and convalescent phases of COVID-19. The repertoires were released in a freely available public database meant as a resource for research on the immune response to SARS-CoV-2. The material from the prospective study consisted of cDNA or gDNA derived from T cells, B-cell-depleted T cells, or PBMCs. Where available, HLA class I and class II types were taken from metadata supplied by the sample provider and were not determined by assay-based typing. The samples were drawn from two sources: the first 160 participants of the ongoing ImmuneRACE study, and over 950 subjects contributed by 6 global collaborators. A de-identified subject ID, COVID-19 status, age in years and sex were almost always included in the sample metadata. Deeply sampled blood TCRbeta repertoires from subjects exposed to, actively infected with, or recovered from COVID-19 were included in the dataset. Overall results and qualifications from the work: The quantity of clinical and demographic metadata differed by source and by participant and was supplied without curation.

The collaborating institutions used their own protocols to collect whole blood in K2EDTA tubes. Collaborator samples were shipped for TCRbeta analysis as frozen whole blood, isolated PBMCs, or DNA extracted from either sample type. Of note for this clone: Its antigen is unknown. No much larger clone is present one base from it, and per-base qualities are unavailable.

The immunoSEQ Assay, a bias-controlled multiplex PCR, was used to amplify TCRbeta CDR3 regions from genomic DNA. In the paper's pipeline: Within the assay, amplification of reference gene primers was used to estimate how many nucleated cells each sample contained. Sequence reads were collapsed and filtered to measure the absolute abundance of every unique TCRbeta CDR3 rearrangement. For each sample, productive Simpson clonality was calculated by taking the square root of Simpson's diversity index across productive rearrangements. TCRdb carries this immuneACCESS record with in-frame sequences only. Its versions omit some clonotypes, under half of them owing to an unresolved V gene in the studies checked, with the rest unexplained. V and J calls and clone size are copied from that table; D and trimming were computed from the DNA. In this sample the table shows over 200,000 clones, about 91% of which occur a single time. Jointly, the top ten make up around 1.2% of the sample.

From the cysteine through the phenylalanine, the CDR3 covers 15 amino acids. Here the CDR3 DNA is all that survives: 45 bases in frame from base 1. Reading the germline V gene gives CDR1 MGHRA and CDR2 YSYEKL. The V end gives up 0 bases and the J end 5 bases, leaving 6 bases in the junction not matched to a gene. The receptor chain draws on TRBV4-1 and TRBJ1-1, with 7 bases aligning to TRBD1. Material: peripheral blood. This TCR derives from a man younger than 40 with acute or convalescent COVID-19. The DNA sequence follows: TGCGCCAGCAGCCAAGACGCAGGGGGTTGGACTGAAGCTTTCTTT. It is translated as CASSQDAGGWTEAFF.